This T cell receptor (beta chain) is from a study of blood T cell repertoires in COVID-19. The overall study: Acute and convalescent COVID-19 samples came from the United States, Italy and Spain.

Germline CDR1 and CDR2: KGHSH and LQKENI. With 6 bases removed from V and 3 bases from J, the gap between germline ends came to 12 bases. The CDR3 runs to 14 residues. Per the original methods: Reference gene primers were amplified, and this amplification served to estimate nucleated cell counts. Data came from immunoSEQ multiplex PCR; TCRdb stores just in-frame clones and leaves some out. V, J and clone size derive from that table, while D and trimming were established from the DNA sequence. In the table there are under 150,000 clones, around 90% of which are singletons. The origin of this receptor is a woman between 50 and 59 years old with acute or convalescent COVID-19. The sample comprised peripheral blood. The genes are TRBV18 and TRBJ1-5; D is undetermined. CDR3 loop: CASSPGSSNQPQHF. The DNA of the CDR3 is TGTGCCAGCTCCCCCGGGAGCTCCAATCAGCCCCAGCATTTT.